This T cell receptor beta chain was sequenced during a study of cytomegalovirus exposure and HLA in healthy donors. Findings of the study overall: Reports indicate that TCR beta sequences accurately predicted the HLA-A and HLA-B alleles of most subjects. A reported reduction in N-insertions relative to the roughly 640-donor mean was seen in an Asian-associated ancestry cluster in a later analysis.

Primers for the PCR totalled 60 Vbeta and 13 Jbeta. This table comes from immunoSEQ multiplex PCR, and its TCRdb copy is limited to in-frame clones, with some not included. The sample holds 250,000 to 300,000 clones, around 90% seen once. In the case of this clone: Its antigen remains unidentified.

Sequenced material: PBMCs. The clonotype originates from a girl aged 2-9 years in good health and CMV-seronegative.

The CDR3 bases are TGTGCCAGCAGAACACGGACTAGCGGGGGGACCGGGGAGCTGTTTTTT. This sequence encodes CASRTRTSGGTGELFF. The genes are TRBV28 and TRBJ2-2; 14 bases line up with TRBD2. Germline CDR1 is MDHEN and CDR2 is SYDVKM. V was pared by 6 bases and J by 5 bases, with 5 bases of the junction left unmatched. This CDR3 contains 16 residues.